Below are 11 T cell receptor beta chains sequenced from a single sample in a study of T cell changes during pregnancy in multiple sclerosis. Assay: immunoSEQ multiplex PCR; the TCRdb copy retains only in-frame clones and omits some. The table has some 51,000 clones, about 93% seen once. Sequencing used CD4+ T cells from peripheral blood mononuclear cells, obtained in the first trimester of pregnancy. These receptors all stem from a female donor with multiple sclerosis, enrolled in a pregnancy study.

The J gene is TRBJ1-2, the V gene TRBV21-1; the D call TRBD1 from the table was never checked on the DNA. TRBV21-1 has pseudogene status. The CDR3 consists of 16 residues. Here the CDR3 DNA reads TGTGCCAAATCAGGACAGAGAGTACACTATAACTATGGCTACACCTTC. It codes for CAKSGQRVHYNYGYTF.

The chain is built from TRBV6-1 and TRBJ2-7, with D possibly TRBD2 on 5 matching bases. The germline CDR1 and CDR2 sequences are MNHNS and SASEGT. The CDR3 has 13 residues. The ends were cut back, 4 bases at V and 2 bases at J, with 9 bases in the middle. The chain's CDR3 is CASSVFGAYEQYF. The CDR3, as DNA: TGTGCCAGCAGTGTTTTCGGGGCCTACGAGCAGTACTTC.

V is TRBV18 and J is TRBJ1-5; 10 bases agree with TRBD1. The CDR3 has 14 amino acids. Trimming removed 5 bases from V and 5 bases from J; junction bases left unmatched: 3. Germline assignment: CDR1 KGHSH and CDR2 LQKENI. The CDR3 coding sequence is TGTGCCAGCTCAGCCGGGACAGGGGATCAGCCCCAGCATTTT. Translated, it gives CASSAGTGDQPQHF. The full variable domain, its missing parts supplied by reference TRBV18 and TRBJ1-5, is NAGVMQNPRHLVRRRGQEARLRCSPMKGHSHVYWYRQLPEEGLKFMVYLQKENIIDESGMPKERFSAEFPKEGPSILRIQQVVRGDSAAYFCASSAGTGDQPQHFGDGTRLSIL.

V gene TRBV5-1 combines with J gene TRBJ1-1; a possible D gene is TRBD1 (6 bases). Germline V lookup: CDR1 SGHRS, CDR2 YFSETQ. Between the trimmed V and J ends, which lost 4 bases and 3 bases, there was a span of 13 bases. This CDR3 is built from 14 residues. CDR3 loop: CASSPRGIYTEAFF. In DNA, the CDR3 is TGCGCCAGCAGCCCAAGGGGGATTTACACTGAAGCTTTCTTT.

This chain links TRBV12-5 with TRBJ1-3; no firm D call. This CDR3 contains 14 residues. Trimming shortened V by 7 bases and J by 0 bases, and 10 bases separated the two germline ends. CDR1 LGHNT and CDR2 FRNRAP come from the germline V gene. The DNA of the CDR3 is TGTGCTAGTGCCCAGGTTGCCTCTGGAAACACCATATATTTT. It yields the protein CASAQVASGNTIYF. Filled out from reference TRBV12-5 and TRBJ1-3, the complete variable domain reads DARVTQTPRHKVTEMGQEVTMRCQPILGHNTVFWYRQTMMQGLELLAYFRNRAPLDDSGMPKDRFSAEMPDATLATLKIQPSEPRDSAVYFCASAQVASGNTIYFGEGSWLTVV.

This chain links TRBV10-3 with TRBJ1-6; D unclear. Germline V CDR1 and CDR2: ENHRY, SYGVKD. The CDR3 has 14 amino acids. Deletions cut 4 bases from V and 7 bases from J, with 11 bases between. Here the CDR3 reads CAISVPGGNSPLHF. DNA for the CDR3: TGTGCCATCAGTGTACCAGGAGGAAATTCACCCCTCCACTTT.

The chain carries TRBV30 and TRBJ1-1, with D perhaps TRBD1 (5 bases). The germline V gene encodes CDR1 GTSNPN and CDR2 SVGIG (reference sequence). V lost 2 bases to trimming and J lost 2 bases, with 24 bases between them. This CDR3 is built from 18 residues. Here the CDR3 reads CAWSPLGPARRGNTEAFF. In DNA, the CDR3 is TGTGCCTGGAGTCCCTTAGGACCCGCCCGAAGGGGCAACACTGAAGCTTTCTTT.

The chain has TRBV10-3 and TRBJ2-2, with 8 bases identical to TRBD1. The CDR3 is made up of 17 amino acids. From germline, CDR1 is ENHRY and CDR2 SYGVKD. The V segment lost 2 bases and the J segment 1 base; nucleotides outside the gene matches: 6. CDR3 amino acids: CAISEKPGGRNTGELFF. The CDR3 DNA is TGTGCCATCAGTGAGAAACCAGGGGGCAGGAACACCGGGGAGCTGTTTTTT.

The chain employs TRBV6-1 and TRBJ2-3, with 12 bases aligning to TRBD2. The V and J ends lost 1 base and 1 base, in that order; junction bases with no gene match: 0. Germline V gives CDR1 MNHNS, CDR2 SASEGT. This CDR3 comprises 16 residues. The DNA of the CDR3 is TGTGCCAGCAGTGAAGGACTAGCGGGGGGCACAGATACGCAGTATTTT. Protein sequence: CASSEGLAGGTDTQYF.

The V gene is TRBV19, the J gene TRBJ2-3; 10 nucleotides agree with TRBD1. The CDR3 sequence is 15 residues long. The germline V gene has CDR1 LNHDA and CDR2 SQIVND (reference sequence). Trimming cost V 4 bases and J 4 bases; bases outside gene matches: 5. CDR3 loop: CASSTGQGNSDTQYF. The CDR3 nucleotides read TGTGCCAGTAGTACGGGACAGGGGAACTCAGATACGCAGTATTTT.

There are a few counts of this clone. The chain couples TRBV30 to TRBJ2-2; TRBD2 matches 7 bases. V trimming: 3 bases; J trimming: 7 bases; junction bases outside the gene matches: 5. CDR1 and CDR2 (germline): GTSNPN, SVGIG (reference sequence). The length of the CDR3 is 13 residues. CDR3 region: CAWRTSRDGELFF. The CDR3 DNA is TGTGCCTGGAGGACTAGCCGTGACGGGGAGCTGTTTTTT.